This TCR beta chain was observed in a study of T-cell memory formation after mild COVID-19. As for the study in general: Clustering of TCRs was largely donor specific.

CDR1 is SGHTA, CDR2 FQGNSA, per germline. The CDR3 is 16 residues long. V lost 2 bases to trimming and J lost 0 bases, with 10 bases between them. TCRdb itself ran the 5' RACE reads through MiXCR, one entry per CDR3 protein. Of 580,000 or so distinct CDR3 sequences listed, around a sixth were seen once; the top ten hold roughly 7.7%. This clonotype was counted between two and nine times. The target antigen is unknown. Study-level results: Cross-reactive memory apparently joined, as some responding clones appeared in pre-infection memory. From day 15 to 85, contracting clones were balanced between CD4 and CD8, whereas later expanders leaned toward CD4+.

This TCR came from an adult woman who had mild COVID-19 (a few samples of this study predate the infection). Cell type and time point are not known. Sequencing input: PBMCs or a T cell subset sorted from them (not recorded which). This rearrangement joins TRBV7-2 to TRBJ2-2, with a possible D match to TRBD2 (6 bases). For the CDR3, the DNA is TGTGCCAGCAGCTTATGGCGGGACTCGAACACCGGGGAGCTGTTTTTT. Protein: CASSLWRDSNTGELFF.